These 3 T cell receptor beta chains share one sample of origin, sequenced in a study of CD8+ T cells in alopecia areata. RNA extraction and reverse transcription yielded cDNA as sequencing template. The assay was immunoSEQ multiplex PCR, and TCRdb's table has in-frame clones only and misses some. The sample lists some 170,000 clones; around 58% were seen once. As for treatment: oral pan-JAK inhibitor, 5-10 mg twice daily. The sample was CD4+ T cells sorted from blood, taken at roughly week 58, from a patient treated with tofacitinib. The receptors come from a human donor with alopecia areata.

The chain recombines TRBV29-1 with TRBJ2-7, with TRBD1 as a possible D gene (6 bases). There are 13 residues in the CDR3. Trimming left V 3 bases short and J 3 bases short, with 12 bases between. Germline assignment: CDR1 SQVTM and CDR2 ANQGSEA. CDR3 amino acids: CSVDTGRGYEQYF. In DNA form, the CDR3 reads TGCAGCGTTGATACAGGGCGAGGCTACGAGCAGTACTTC.

This chain connects TRBV7-2 to TRBJ2-1; weak D call: TRBD1 (5 bases). Germline V gives CDR1 SGHTA, CDR2 FQGNSA. There are 13 residues in the CDR3. V was shortened by 9 bases and J by 5 bases, with 14 bases between the two germline ends. The CDR3 sequence is CASNLRQNNEQFF. In nucleotides, the CDR3 is TGTGCCAGTAACTTGAGACAGAACAATGAGCAGTTCTTC.

This sequence joins TRBV7-2 and TRBJ1-2; 7 bases are a match to TRBD1. The germline CDR1 and CDR2 sequences are SGHTA and FQGNSA. This CDR3 contains 16 residues. With V trimmed by 5 bases and J by 4 bases, 13 bases remained unmatched. CDR3 loop: CASSTSAATGSYGYTF. DNA of the CDR3: TGTGCCAGCAGCACATCCGCCGCGACAGGGAGCTATGGCTACACCTTC.